One T cell receptor beta chain is described in this entry. The antigen is not known. Researchers ran the PCR with 60 Vbeta and 13 Jbeta primers. Sequenced by immunoSEQ multiplex PCR; TCRdb stores in-frame clones only, minus some. Among about 160,000 clones listed, less than 85% were seen once. The data belong to a study of cytomegalovirus exposure and HLA in healthy donors. Study conclusions and caveats: Accurate predictions that matched the HLA-A and HLA-B alleles of most subjects were reportedly made from TCR beta sequences.

The CDR3 runs to 17 residues. V was shortened by 3 bases and J by 0 bases, with 18 bases between the two germline ends. From germline, CDR1 is SGDLS and CDR2 YYNGEE. The J gene is TRBJ1-2, the V gene TRBV9; the D gene is possibly TRBD1 (6 bases). Sequencing was carried out using PBMCs. This TCR was sampled from a man aged 55-75 years in good health and CMV-seronegative. CDR3 in DNA: TGTGCCAGCAGCGACGACCTAACGACAGGTTCTAACTATGGCTACACCTTC. Translation: CASSDDLTTGSNYGYTF. Variable domain in full (rest from reference TRBV9 and TRBJ1-2): DSGVTQTPKHLITATGQRVTLRCSPRSGDLSVYWYQQSLDQGLQFLIQYYNGEERAKGNILERFSAQQFPDLHSELNLSSLELGDSALYFCASSDDLTTGSNYGYTFGSGTRLTVV.